These T cell receptor beta chains were read from a single sample in a study of shared clonotypes between healthy human individuals. Assay: immunoSEQ multiplex PCR; the TCRdb copy retains only in-frame clones and omits some. Of fewer than 500,000 clones in the sample, roughly 85% were seen once. Sequenced sample: PBMCs. These receptors all come from a woman aged 40 to 49 in good health. Some clones in this sample may be carry-over from other donors' samples. Both conserved end residues are trimmed from each CDR3.

V gene: TRBV28
J gene: TRBJ2-7
CDR3 protein: ASSSLGDSYEQY

V gene: TRBV9
J gene: TRBJ2-1
CDR3 protein: ASSGPGADSYNEQF

V gene: TRBV15
J gene: TRBJ2-7
CDR3 protein: ATSREHYYEQY

V gene: TRBV9
J gene: TRBJ2-1
CDR3 protein: ASSVDRWAGGPSEQF

V gene: TRBV7-9
J gene: TRBJ2-3
CDR3 protein: ASSLGLAGDGWADTQY

V gene: TRBV28
J gene: TRBJ2-5
CDR3 protein: ASRGGGQETQY

V gene: TRBV10-3
J gene: TRBJ2-7
CDR3 protein: AIGDSPYEQY

V gene: TRBV30
J gene: TRBJ2-3
CDR3 protein: AWSTGVTDTQY

V gene: TRBV7-2
J gene: TRBJ1-2
CDR3 protein: ASSLGTGGLYYGYT

V gene: TRBV6-5
J gene: TRBJ1-4
CDR3 protein: ASSYSRNEKLF

V gene: TRBV29-1
J gene: TRBJ2-3
CDR3 protein: STLSGFSGDTQY

V gene: TRBV30
J gene: TRBJ1-6
CDR3 protein: AWSARGGSLH

V gene: TRBV20-1
J gene: TRBJ1-2
CDR3 protein: SAKTGEGYT

V gene: TRBV4-2
J gene: TRBJ1-2
CDR3 protein: ASSQVDRGYGYT

V gene: TRBV7-9
J gene: TRBJ2-1
CDR3 protein: ASSLETGKRDEQF

V gene: TRBV5-1
J gene: TRBJ1-1
CDR3 protein: ASSPTGDTEAF

V gene: TRBV10-2
J gene: TRBJ2-1
CDR3 protein: ASSESVFVYNEQF

V gene: TRBV18
J gene: TRBJ1-1
CDR3 protein: ASSPLRQGSTEAF

V gene: TRBV28
J gene: TRBJ2-2
CDR3 protein: ASSSSVSGYGELF

V gene: TRBV19
J gene: TRBJ2-5
CDR3 protein: ASSIERLAGSTQY

V gene: TRBV30
J gene: TRBJ1-2
CDR3 protein: AWSLRGGYYGYT

V gene: TRBV7-3
J gene: TRBJ2-7
CDR3 protein: ASSTRQGTEQY

V gene: TRBV7-2
J gene: TRBJ2-3
CDR3 protein: ASSKDSSAQY

V gene: TRBV10-2
J gene: TRBJ2-1
CDR3 protein: ATRDSPYNEQF

V gene: TRBV7-7
J gene: TRBJ2-2
CDR3 protein: ASSRTGGDGAGELF

V gene: TRBV7-2
J gene: TRBJ2-7
CDR3 protein: ASSTSGGSSYEQY

V gene: TRBV19
J gene: TRBJ1-1
CDR3 protein: ASRDPVSGTEAF

V gene: TRBV5-6
J gene: TRBJ1-2
CDR3 protein: ASSLGVETGVFGYT

V gene: TRBV5-4
J gene: TRBJ2-5
CDR3 protein: ASREGTSGSVETQY

V gene: TRBV5-1
J gene: TRBJ2-7
CDR3 protein: ASSPPSSYEQY

V gene: TRBV5-1
J gene: TRBJ2-5
CDR3 protein: ASSLAGETQY